This T cell receptor beta chain was retrieved from a study of molecular identifiers for immune sequencing clone quantification. Overall study results and limits: Clones that exceeded 20 RNA copies held over 99% of effector molecules, yet under 1% in naive cells.

Methods described previously were used for bulk TCR libraries, and listed TCR primers were applied. Each CDR3 protein gets one entry after TCRdb re-called the PCR reads with MiXCR. The data show around 460,000 distinct CDR3 sequences, about 21% seen once. Naive CD8 T cells were sorted as CD8+CD4-CCR7+CD45RA+. Many counts were recorded for this clonotype. As yet, its antigen is unknown. This CDR3 has 17 amino acids. Germline V gene sequence: CDR1 SEHNR, CDR2 FQNEAQ (reference sequence). V shed 4 bases, J shed 1 base, and the junction held 9 bases outside the gene matches. This sequence was found in a human donor in good health. Some libraries in this study had Jurkat cell RNA spiked in. The sequenced sample was naive CD8+ T cells from blood, with Jurkat cell RNA spiked in. The subset here: FACS-sorted CD8+CD4-CCR7+CD45RA+ naive T cells. The chain combines TRBV7-9 with TRBJ2-2, with TRBD1 identical over 7 bases. The CDR3 nucleotides are TGTGCCAGCAGCTCGACCGGACAGGTTCTGAACACCGGGGAGCTGTTTTTT. Amino acids: CASSSTGQVLNTGELFF.